The clone carrying this TCR beta chain was picked up many times. The data are from a study of T cells in Graves' hyperthyroidism and ophthalmopathy. Turning to the study itself: Peripheral blood was obtained at initial diagnosis, preceding any treatment.

The CDR3 length is 15 residues. Germline V gene data show CDR1 as SNHLY and CDR2 as FYNNEI. Trimming cost V 8 bases and J 2 bases, with 15 bases left between them. Graves' hyperthyroidism showing no ophthalmopathy progression within 18 months was considered stable. Fresh peripheral blood, around 9.5 ml, yielded the PBMCs. RNA transcripts gave rise to amplified TCR beta CDR3 regions. The HTBI primer set was used in a first-round RT-PCR of the TCR CDR3. One entry per CDR3 protein, called by TCRdb with MiXCR from the multiplex PCR reads. The table lists a few hundred thousand distinct CDR3 sequences, less than 25% of them singletons, with approximately 26% in the top ten.

The gene calls are TRBV2 and TRBJ2-2; D is possibly TRBD1 or TRBD2 (6 bases each). The source is a man between 18 and 35 years old with Graves' hyperthyroidism. Sequenced material: blood. CDR3 bases: TGTGCCAGCGGATGGGGGGCAGCTAACACCGGGGAGCTGTTTTTT. It is translated as CASGWGAANTGELFF.